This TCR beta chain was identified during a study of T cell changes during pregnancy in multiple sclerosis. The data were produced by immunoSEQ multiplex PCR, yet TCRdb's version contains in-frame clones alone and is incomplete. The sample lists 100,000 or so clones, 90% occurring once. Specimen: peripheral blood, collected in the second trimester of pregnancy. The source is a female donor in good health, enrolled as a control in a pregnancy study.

The CDR3 here is CASSFVPGQSDTQYF. The CDR3 DNA sequence: TGTGCCAGCAGCTTCGTCCCGGGACAGTCAGATACGCAGTATTTT. The gene calls are TRBV7-8 and TRBJ2-3; 7 bases fit TRBD1. The V gene end was trimmed by 3 bases and the J gene end by 4 bases; junction bases not matched to a gene: 7. The germline V gene has CDR1 SGHVS and CDR2 FQNEAQ. This CDR3 is 15 amino acids long.